These 10 T cell receptor beta chains came from one sample sequenced in a study of shared clonotypes between healthy human individuals. Profiled with immunoSEQ multiplex PCR; TCRdb holds only in-frame clones, not every one. Here the sample spans about 1.5 million clones, 95% to 99% being singletons. The specimen was naive CD4+ T cells sorted from blood. Subset denoted: CD45RA+ positively selected. These receptors all stem from a man in his thirties or forties in good health.

As concerns this clone: Distinct nucleotide sequences in the sample also encode this CDR3. This chain connects TRBV5-1 to TRBJ1-1; D remains ambiguous. V lost 0 bases and J 4 bases, leaving 7 bases between the germline ends. This CDR3 region has 13 residues. Per the germline V gene, CDR1 is SGHRS and CDR2 is YFSETQ. This chain's CDR3 is CASSLGGTTEAFF. In DNA form, the CDR3 reads TGCGCCAGCAGCTTGGGAGGAACCACTGAAGCTTTCTTT.

In this sample, this clone turned up once. The rearrangement joins TRBV13 to TRBJ2-5, with 10 bases that match TRBD2. J lost 7 bases, V lost 2 bases, and 1 base had no gene match. Germline-derived CDR1 and CDR2 are PRHDT and FYEKMQ (reference sequence). The CDR3 contains 13 residues. The DNA for the CDR3 is TGTGCCAGCAGCTTAAGCGGGAGGGGGACCCAGTACTTC. Its protein product is CASSLSGRGTQYF.

The rearrangement links TRBV9 to TRBJ2-7, with a tentative D call TRBD1 (6 bases). Trimming removed 1 base from V and 6 bases from J, with 17 bases in between. Germline V CDR1 and CDR2: SGDLS, YYNGEE. The CDR3 totals 15 residues. The CDR3 DNA follows: TGTGCCAGCAGCGTACAGGGGCTCTTAGGGGGCGAGCAGTACTTC. Protein product: CASSVQGLLGGEQYF.

V gene TRBV27 combines with J gene TRBJ2-2, with TRBD2 matching over 7 bases. The germline V gene encodes CDR1 MNHEY and CDR2 SMNVEV (reference sequence). The CDR3 sequence is 16 residues long. V shed 6 bases, J shed 2 bases, and the junction held 9 bases outside the gene matches. Written as DNA, the CDR3 is TGTGCCAGCAGACGGACCGGACTAGTAAACACCGGGGAGCTGTTTTTT. Protein: CASRRTGLVNTGELFF.

This clone has only one observation. The rearrangement joins TRBV5-1 to TRBJ2-3; TRBD2 matches 8 bases. The CDR3 runs to 17 residues. Unmatched junction bases numbered 12, after V lost 2 bases and J lost 4 bases. From germline, CDR1 is SGHRS and CDR2 YFSETQ. CDR3 nucleotides: TGCGCCAGCAGCTTTGGACGCGCGGGAGGACTTGCAGATACGCAGTATTTT. It specifies CASSFGRAGGLADTQYF.

This chain links TRBV6-5 with TRBJ1-4; 10 bases map to TRBD1. The CDR3 loop spans 15 amino acids. CDR1 and CDR2 from the germline V gene are MNHEY and SVGAGI. Trimming took 6 bases from V and 8 from J; bases not matched to a gene: 9. The CDR3 sequence is CASRTGDRGSEKLFF. The CDR3 coding sequence is TGTGCCAGCAGAACAGGGGACAGGGGTAGCGAAAAACTGTTTTTT.

The chain has TRBV4-1 and TRBJ2-7, with a tentative D call TRBD2 (5 bases). The V and J ends lost 0 bases and 2 bases respectively, with 23 bases between them. The CDR3 contains 19 residues. CDR1 MGHRA and CDR2 YSYEKL come from the germline V gene. The CDR3 loop is CASSQEQNRVSAGAYEQYF. DNA for the CDR3: TGCGCCAGCAGCCAAGAGCAAAACCGCGTCTCGGCGGGTGCCTACGAGCAGTACTTC.

This clone was seen just once. V usage is TRBV7-9 and J usage is TRBJ1-1; D uncertain. The CDR3 is made up of 14 amino acids. Trimming shortened V by 1 base and J by 1 base, and 7 bases separated the two germline ends. Germline-derived CDR1 and CDR2 are SEHNR and FQNEAQ (reference sequence). CDR3 bases: TGTGCCAGCAGCTTAGAGTCTACGAACACTGAAGCTTTCTTT. It encodes CASSLESTNTEAFF.

J is TRBJ2-7 and V is TRBV18; D is possibly TRBD1 (5 bases). The CDR3 is 14 residues long. Germline CDR1 and CDR2: KGHSH and LQKENI. V was clipped by 4 bases and J by 2 bases, with 12 bases between them. CDR3 nucleotide sequence: TGTGCCAGCTCACGTGACAAGGGGACCTACGAGCAGTACTTC. Encoded protein: CASSRDKGTYEQYF.

This clone has only one observation. The J gene is TRBJ2-5, the V gene TRBV7-9; D not certain. The CDR3 runs to 11 residues. Deletions cut 1 base from V and 13 bases from J, with 10 bases between. Germline lookup yields CDR1 SEHNR and CDR2 FQNEAQ (reference sequence). CDR3 sequence: CASSLEWGLYF. The CDR3, as DNA: TGTGCCAGCAGCTTAGAATGGGGTCTGTACTTC.